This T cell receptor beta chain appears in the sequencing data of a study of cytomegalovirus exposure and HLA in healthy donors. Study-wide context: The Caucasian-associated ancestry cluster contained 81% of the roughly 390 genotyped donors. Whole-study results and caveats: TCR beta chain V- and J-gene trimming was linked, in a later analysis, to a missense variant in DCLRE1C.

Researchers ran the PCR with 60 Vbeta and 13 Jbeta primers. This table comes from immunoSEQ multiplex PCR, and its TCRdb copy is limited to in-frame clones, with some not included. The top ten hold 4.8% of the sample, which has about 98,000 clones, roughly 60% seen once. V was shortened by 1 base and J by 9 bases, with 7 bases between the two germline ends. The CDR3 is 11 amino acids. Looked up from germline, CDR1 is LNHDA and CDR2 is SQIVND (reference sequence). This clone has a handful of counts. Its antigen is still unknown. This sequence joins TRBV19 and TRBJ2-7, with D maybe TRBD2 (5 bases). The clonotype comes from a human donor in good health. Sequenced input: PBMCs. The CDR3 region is CASSIAGMQYF. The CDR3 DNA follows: TGTGCCAGTAGTATAGCGGGAATGCAGTACTTC. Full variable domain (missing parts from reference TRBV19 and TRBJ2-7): DGGITQSPKYLFRKEGQNVTLSCEQNLNHDAMYWYRQDPGQGLRLIYYSQIVNDFQKGDIAEGYSVSREKKESFPLTVTSAQKNPTAFYLCASSIAGMQYFGPGTRLTVT.